Listed below are T cell receptor beta chains from one sample, sequenced in a study of molecular identifiers for immune sequencing clone quantification. MiXCR, applied by TCRdb to the PCR reads, yields one record per CDR3 protein. The repertoire includes some 680,000 distinct CDR3 sequences, roughly 25% of them detected once, and approximately 0.75% sits in the top ten. Sequencing was done on a sample of naive CD8+ T cells from blood, with Jurkat cell RNA spiked in. Receptor source: a human donor in good health. Some libraries in this study had Jurkat cell RNA spiked in. The CDR3 runs from the conserved cysteine through the conserved F or W. D genes are given only for firm matches. Clone size is not always given. Where it is, it says once, few, many or a class for expanded clones.

>13|TRBJ2-7|few|TRBV11-2|-
TGTGCCATCAGATACGGGAGTTCCTACGAGCAGTACTTC
CAIRYGSSYEQYF
>15|TRBJ2-1|few|TRBV20-1|-
TGCAGTGCTGAACACACAGAGCCTACCTACAATGAGCAGTTCTTC
CSAEHTEPTYNEQFF
>15|TRBJ2-2|-|TRBV7-9|-
TGTGCCAGCAGCTTAATGTCAGGGGTCGGCGGGGAGCTGTTTTTT
CASSLMSGVGGELFF
>15|TRBJ1-5|-|TRBV28|-
TGTGCCAGCAGTTTCCGATGGGGAGGCAATCAGCCCCAGCATTTT
CASSFRWGGNQPQHF
>16|TRBJ2-1|few|TRBV7-9|TRBD2
TGTGCCAGCAGCCCTCCGATTAGCGGGGGGCCAGGGGAGCAGTTCTTC
CASSPPISGGPGEQFF
>15|TRBJ2-3|few|TRBV5-8|-
TGTGCCAGCAGCCCGGGGTCAAGTAGCACAGATACGCAGTATTTT
CASSPGSSSTDTQYF
>15|TRBJ2-3|many|TRBV10-3|TRBD1
TGTGCCATCACCACGGGACAGGGGGCAACAGATACGCAGTATTTT
CAITTGQGATDTQYF
>19|TRBJ1-6|few|TRBV19|TRBD1
TGTGCCAGTAGGATACGGACAGGTCTCGAGAGCTCCTATAATTCACCCCTCCACTTT
CASRIRTGLESSYNSPLHF
>13|TRBJ1-1|-|TRBV5-1|-
TGCGCCAGCAGCTCGGAGGGGGTTACTGAAGCTTTCTTT
CASSSEGVTEAFF
>19|TRBJ1-3|many|TRBV7-9|-
TGTGCCAGCAGCCTCACGCAGATTCCGCGGCAGAGCTCTGGAAACACCATATATTTT
CASSLTQIPRQSSGNTIYF
>13|TRBJ1-1|many|TRBV28|-
TGTGCCAGCAGTTCCTTGAGGGGGGTCAGGGCTTTCTTT
CASSSLRGVRAFF
>15|TRBJ2-3|many|TRBV5-1|TRBD2
TGCGCCAGCAGCTGGCTAGCGGGGGACACAGATACGCAGTATTTT
CASSWLAGDTDTQYF
>15|TRBJ2-3|-|TRBV20-1|-
TGCAGTGCTACAGGGGGGGGGCCGGGCACAGATACGCAGTATTTT
CSATGGGPGTDTQYF
>16|TRBJ2-3|many|TRBV11-2|-
TGTGCCAGCAGCTTCTCAGCAGGTTATAGCACAGATACGCAGTATTTT
CASSFSAGYSTDTQYF
>11|TRBJ1-1|many|TRBV29-1|-
TGCAGCGTTAATTGGATCACTGAAGCTTTCTTT
CSVNWITEAFF
>14|TRBJ2-5|many|TRBV25-1|-
TGTGCCAGCAGTGAAGTTAGCGGCGAAGAGACCCAGTACTTC
CASSEVSGEETQYF
>14|TRBJ2-7|-|TRBV20-1|-
TGCAGTGCTAGACCCCAGGAACTCTCCTACGAGCAGTACTTC
CSARPQELSYEQYF
>16|TRBJ1-1|many|TRBV7-9|-
TGTGCCAGCAGCGGACTGCCGGGACTACTAAAAACCGGTTATTTCTTT
CASSGLPGLLKTGYFF
>15|TRBJ2-1|-|TRBV9|-
TGTGCCAGCAGCGCCACAGTCAGTCCCTACAATGAGCAGTTCTTC
CASSATVSPYNEQFF
>13|TRBJ1-2|many|TRBV4-1|TRBD1
TGCGCCAGCAGCCAAGAGGACAGGGTGCGCTACACCTTC
CASSQEDRVRYTF
>13|TRBJ1-1|-|TRBV7-9|-
TGTGCCAGCAGCTTAACGGGTAACACTGCAGCTTTCTTT
CASSLTGNTAAFF
>16|TRBJ2-7|-|TRBV7-9|-
TGTGCCAGCAGCTTAGCGGGGGGTATTATTTCTTCCGAGCAGTACTTC
CASSLAGGIISSEQYF
>15|TRBJ2-7|-|TRBV7-9|-
TGTGCCAGCAGCTCGGGGACGCGGGTGGGCTACGAGCAGTACTTC
CASSSGTRVGYEQYF
>14|TRBJ2-7|few|TRBV6-5|-
TGTGCCAGCAGTTACGATGGGGGATCCTACGAGCAGTACTTC
CASSYDGGSYEQYF
>14|TRBJ2-7|few|TRBV7-9|-
TGTGCCAGCAGCGCAGAGGACAGCTCCTACGAGCAGTACTTC
CASSAEDSSYEQYF
>16|TRBJ2-1|-|TRBV19|TRBD2
TGTGCCAGTAGTATTAGCGGGGTGACAGGATACAATGAGCAGTTCTTC
CASSISGVTGYNEQFF
>15|TRBJ1-5|many|TRBV28|-
TGTGCCAGCAGTCCCGACACCTCAATTTGGCAGCCCCAGCATTTT
CASSPDTSIWQPQHF
>15|TRBJ2-5|-|TRBV11-2|TRBD2
TGTGCCAGCAGCTCAACGGGGCGGGAGGAAGAGACCCAGTACTTC
CASSSTGREEETQYF
>13|TRBJ1-2|once|TRBV12-3/TRBV12-4|-
TGTGCCAGCAGTTTAATTGTCTCCTATAGCTACACCTTC
CASSLIVSYSYTF
>16|TRBJ2-3|many|TRBV11-2|-
TGTGCCAGCAGCTCCGGATACAGGGTGGACACAGATACGCAGTATTTT
CASSSGYRVDTDTQYF
>15|TRBJ2-1|once|TRBV5-6|-
TGTGCCAGCAGCTTGGGGGACTCCGCCTACAATGAGCAGTTCTTC
CASSLGDSAYNEQFF
>15|TRBJ2-5|-|TRBV4-1|-
TGCGCCAGCAGCCATACCCCAGGGGCCCAAGAGACCCAGTACTTC
CASSHTPGAQETQYF
>12|TRBJ1-5|many|TRBV29-1|-
TGCAGCGCAAGACAGGACAATCAGCCCCAGCATTTT
CSARQDNQPQHF
>17|TRBJ2-3|few|TRBV2|-
TGTGCCAGCAGGAGACCGGAGACGGAGTCCAGCACAGATACGCGGTATTTT
CASRRPETESSTDTRYF
>15|TRBJ2-2|many|TRBV7-9|-
TGTGCCAGCAGCTTATCCCCCTATCAGGCCGGGGAGCTGTTTTTT
CASSLSPYQAGELFF
>14|TRBJ2-7|-|TRBV6-2/TRBV6-3|TRBD2
TGTGCCAGCAGTTACGCGGGAGGACGCTGGGAGCAGTACTTC
CASSYAGGRWEQYF
>15|TRBJ1-5|many|TRBV2|-
TGTGCCAGCAGGCCTGGCATGCAGGGAAGACAGCCCCAGCATTTT
CASRPGMQGRQPQHF
>20|TRBJ1-1|-|TRBV6-5|TRBD1
TGTGCCAGCAGCACGACCGGGACAGGACAACGCTATCAGTCCTACACTGAAGCTTTCTTT
CASSTTGTGQRYQSYTEAFF
>14|TRBJ2-7|-|TRBV7-6|TRBD1
TGTGCCAGCAGCGATGGACAGGGCACCTACGAGCAGTACTTC
CASSDGQGTYEQYF
>15|TRBJ2-5|few|TRBV12-3/TRBV12-4|-
TGTGCCAGCAGTCCCATTACAGGGTTCCAAGAGACCCAGTACTTC
CASSPITGFQETQYF
>20|TRBJ2-3|-|TRBV28|-
TGTGCCAGCAGTTTCCCCCGCGTCGGGGGTGGTCAACACCTCACAGATACGCAGTATTTT
CASSFPRVGGGQHLTDTQYF
>14|TRBJ2-2|few|TRBV6-5|-
TGTGCCAGCAGTTACGGGCAGATCCCCGGGGAGCTGTTTTTT
CASSYGQIPGELFF
>14|TRBJ2-1|-|TRBV12-3/TRBV12-4|TRBD1
TGTGCCAGCAGTCCCAGACAGGGTCTCGATGAGCAGTTCTTC
CASSPRQGLDEQFF
>15|TRBJ2-7|-|TRBV20-1|TRBD2
TGCAGTGCTAGAGACAGGACTAGCGGCCCCTACGAGCAGTACTTC
CSARDRTSGPYEQYF
>15|TRBJ2-1|-|TRBV14|-
TGTGCCAGCAGCCTCTACCGGTGGCTTGGGAATGAGCAGTTCTTC
CASSLYRWLGNEQFF
>18|TRBJ2-3|once|TRBV4-3|-
-
CARSQDWGAGSYTDTQYF
>18|TRBJ2-7|few|TRBV19|-
TGTGCCAGTAGCTTCAGGTTCGGAATAGACAGGACCTCCTACGAGCAGTACTTC
CASSFRFGIDRTSYEQYF
>16|TRBJ2-3|few|TRBV3-1|TRBD2
TGTGCCAGCAGCCAGCCCTTAGCGGGGGGCCCAGATACGCAGTATTTT
CASSQPLAGGPDTQYF